One sample yielded the 21 T cell receptor beta chains listed below, sequenced in a study of blood T cells in healthy people across ages. The use of a sample-barcoded 5' primer and a J-beta primer mix characterized a second PCR of roughly 6 to 11 cycles. TCRdb reprocessed the 5' RACE reads via MiXCR and lists one record per CDR3 protein. The sample holds 1.5 million to 2 million distinct CDR3 sequences; roughly 52% are singletons and the top ten take approximately 2.1%. The sample comprised blood. These receptors all come from a woman aged 40 to 50 in good health.

This clonotype was detected only a few times. The rearrangement links TRBV9 to TRBJ2-1; the D is unclear. Trimming cost V 4 bases and J 6 bases, with 11 bases left between them. The CDR3 runs to 13 residues. Germline CDR1 reads SGDLS; CDR2 reads YYNGEE. CDR3 sequence (DNA): TGTGCCAGCAGCACGGCTCCCCGCAATGAGCAGTTCTTC. Its protein product is CASSTAPRNEQFF.

This clonotype has just a few counts. The chain recombines TRBV20-1 with TRBJ1-4, with 12 bases aligning to TRBD1. V lost 3 bases to trimming and J lost 8 bases; unmatched junction nucleotides: 16. This CDR3 comprises 18 residues. CDR1 and CDR2 (germline): DFQATT, SNEGSKA (reference sequence). CDR3 nucleotides: TGCAGTGCTAGGCCTCCCTCCGGGACAGGGGGCGATGGAGAAAAACTGTTTTTT. Amino acids: CSARPPSGTGGDGEKLFF.

This rearrangement joins TRBV15 to TRBJ2-3; possible D gene TRBD2, 5 bases. The germline gives CDR1 LNHNV, CDR2 YYDKDF (reference sequence). The germline V and J ends were trimmed by 0 bases and 1 base, with 5 bases remaining between them. The CDR3 sequence is 14 residues long. The CDR3, as DNA: TGTGCCACCAGCAGAGACGGGGGCACAGATACGCAGTATTTT. Its protein is CATSRDGGTDTQYF.

The gene calls are TRBV12-3 or TRBV12-4 and TRBJ2-1; perhaps TRBD2 as D (5 bases). This CDR3 is 12 amino acids long. V was shortened by 5 bases and J by 12 bases, with 14 bases between the two germline ends. The CDR3 coding sequence is TGTGCCAGCAGTCTTTTAACTCGGGGGCAGTTCTTC. Amino acid sequence: CASSLLTRGQFF.

As for this clonotype: The junction departs from the called germline gene at one end, perhaps through a read error. The J gene is TRBJ2-1, the V gene TRBV12-3 or TRBV12-4; D is unresolved. This CDR3 region has 13 residues. The chain's CDR3 is CASSSVSYNGQFF. The CDR3 bases are TGTGCCAGCAGTTCGGTCTCCTACAATGGGCAGTTCTTC.

This chain links TRBV25-1 with TRBJ2-3; D is undetermined. Germline lookup yields CDR1 MGHDK and CDR2 SYGVNS. The length of the CDR3 is 15 residues. V lost 3 bases to trimming and J lost 3 bases, with 13 bases between them. The CDR3 DNA reads TGTGCCAGCAGTGAGGGAAAAGGGCGGACAGATACGCAGTATTTT. Encoded protein: CASSEGKGRTDTQYF.

This clonotype was picked up one time. This chain joins TRBV6-4 and TRBJ2-3; D possibly corresponds to TRBD1 (5 bases). Trimming shortened V by 1 base and J by 4 bases, and 6 bases separated the two germline ends. The CDR3 loop spans 13 amino acids. In germline, CDR1 is MRHNA, CDR2 SNTAGT. CDR3 amino acids: CASSDWGADTQYF. CDR3 sequence (DNA): TGTGCCAGCAGTGACTGGGGCGCAGATACGCAGTATTTT.

This clonotype was seen a handful of times. CDR3 bases: TGCAGCGTTGAGCTAGCGGGGGCCACAGATACGCAGTATTTT. As protein: CSVELAGATDTQYF. The chain employs TRBV29-1 and TRBJ2-3, with 10 bases that match TRBD2. The CDR3 consists of 14 residues. Trimming took 3 bases from V and 2 from J; bases not matched to a gene: 2. Germline V CDR1 and CDR2: SQVTM, ANQGSEA.

This clonotype has more than one count but fewer than ten. This rearrangement joins TRBV9 to TRBJ2-1; 8 nucleotides line up with TRBD2. The ends lost 1 base at V and 2 bases at J; junction bases unmatched: 5. Germline V lookup: CDR1 SGDLS, CDR2 YYNGEE. This CDR3 has 16 residues. The CDR3 is CASSVSPAGAYNEQFF. CDR3 nucleotides: TGTGCCAGCAGCGTATCCCCAGCGGGGGCCTACAATGAGCAGTTCTTC.

This clonotype occurred a few times. The chain combines TRBV4-1 with TRBJ2-7; 7 bases fit TRBD1. The CDR3 length is 16 residues. Per germline, CDR1 MGHRA and CDR2 YSYEKL. With 4 bases clipped from V and 1 base from J, the junction kept 10 bases outside the gene matches. The CDR3 DNA is TGCGCCAGCAGCCTAGCCCAGGGACAGCCTTCCTACGAGCAGTACTTC. This encodes CASSLAQGQPSYEQYF.

The chain is built from TRBV7-2 and TRBJ2-5; 7 nucleotides line up with TRBD2. V gave up 5 bases and J gave up 3 bases; unmatched junction bases: 12. Germline CDR1 and CDR2: SGHTA and FQGNSA. This CDR3 contains 16 residues. CDR3 DNA sequence: TGTGCCAGCAGCCCAGTTAGGCCTAGCGGCAAAGAGACCCAGTACTTC. It specifies CASSPVRPSGKETQYF.

The chain recombines TRBV5-6 with TRBJ2-7; D gene uncertain. Per the germline V gene, CDR1 is SGHDT and CDR2 is YYEEEE. This CDR3 region has 16 residues. The V and J ends lost 2 bases and 3 bases respectively, with 18 bases between them. The CDR3 is CASSFLRDFRSYEQYF. In DNA, the CDR3 is TGTGCCAGCAGCTTCTTACGTGATTTTAGGAGCTACGAGCAGTACTTC.

This clonotype turned up a few times. V gene TRBV29-1 combines with J gene TRBJ1-2; TRBD1 matches at 10 bases. Per germline, CDR1 SQVTM and CDR2 ANQGSEA. V was clipped by 5 bases and J by 8 bases; unmatched bases: 5. This CDR3 region has 12 residues. The CDR3 reads CSVQGQGNGYTF. The CDR3 bases are TGCAGCGTTCAGGGACAGGGGAACGGCTACACCTTC.

The chain recombines TRBV12-3 or TRBV12-4 with TRBJ2-1; TRBD2 agrees at 8 bases. The CDR3 runs to 15 residues. Losses at the gene ends were 6 bases for V and 7 bases for J; bases not matched to a gene: 11. The CDR3 region has the DNA TGTGCCAGCAGCCGGGTGCGGGGGGTTATGAATGAGCAGTTCTTC. The encoded protein is CASSRVRGVMNEQFF.

Worth noting for this clonotype: A much bigger clone sits one base away, suggesting this may be a read error. The chain is built from TRBV10-3 and TRBJ2-5; 7 positions match TRBD1. The CDR3 has 13 amino acids. Germline V lookup: CDR1 ENHRY, CDR2 SYGVKD. Trimming cost V 5 bases and J 2 bases; bases outside gene matches: 2. The CDR3 DNA reads TGTGCCATCAGTCGGGACAGACAAGAGACCCAGTACTTC. The encoded protein is CAISRDRQETQYF.

The chain has TRBV7-2 and TRBJ2-5; D might be TRBD2 (5 bases). Germline-derived CDR1 and CDR2 are SGHTA and FQGNSA. This CDR3 has 16 residues. V was pared by 1 base and J by 4 bases, with 16 bases between. As DNA, the CDR3 is TGTGCCAGCAGCTTAGATGCGGGTCGCGTGGGAGAGACCCAGTACTTC. Protein: CASSLDAGRVGETQYF.

The chain has TRBV7-9 and TRBJ2-1; no definite D call. This CDR3 has 16 residues. Germline assignment: CDR1 SEHNR and CDR2 FQNEAQ (reference sequence). Trimming took 1 base from V and 0 from J, leaving 10 bases between them. For the CDR3, the DNA is TGTGCCAGCAGCTTAGGGTCGGCGGCCTCCTACAATGAGCAGTTCTTC. Translation gives CASSLGSAASYNEQFF.

The V gene is TRBV20-1, the J gene TRBJ1-2; 7 positions agree with TRBD1. In germline, CDR1 is DFQATT, CDR2 SNEGSKA (reference sequence). There are 15 residues in the CDR3. Unmatched junction bases numbered 9, after V lost 0 bases and J lost 5 bases. The DNA of the CDR3 is TGCAGTGCTAGAGAAGCTACAGGGGTTTTTTATGGCTACACCTTC. Translated: CSAREATGVFYGYTF.

The gene calls are TRBV7-2 and TRBJ1-4, with D possibly being TRBD1 (5 bases). V gave up 2 bases and J gave up 8 bases, with 18 bases separating them. Germline V gene sequence: CDR1 SGHTA, CDR2 FQGNSA. This CDR3 has 16 residues. CDR3: CASSLPQDIRGEKLFF. DNA for the CDR3: TGTGCCAGCAGCTTACCACAGGATATCCGGGGAGAAAAACTGTTTTTT. Together with reference TRBV7-2 and TRBJ1-4, the CDR3 gives the full variable domain: GAGVSQSPSNKVTEKGKDVELRCDPISGHTALYWYRQSLGQGLEFLIYFQGNSAPDKSGLPSDRFSAERTGGSVSTLTIQRTQQEDSAVYLCASSLPQDIRGEKLFFGSGTQLSVL.

This chain links TRBV6-6 with TRBJ1-1; D is uncertain. The CDR3 is made up of 13 amino acids. V was cut by 3 bases and J by 7 bases, with 12 bases left in between. CDR1 and CDR2 from the germline V gene are MNHNY and SVGAGI (reference sequence). CDR3 nucleotide sequence: TGTGCCAGCAGTTATGTCTCTGCATGTGAAGCTTTCTTT. Protein: CASSYVSACEAFF.

This clonotype occurred a few times. The CDR3 DNA is TGTGCCAGCAGTTTGCTAGAGGATACGCAGTATTTT. This translates into CASSLLEDTQYF. The J gene is TRBJ2-3, the V gene TRBV28; D not certain. The CDR3 is 12 amino acids. V gave up 3 bases and J gave up 6 bases, with 7 bases separating them. Looked up from germline, CDR1 is MDHEN and CDR2 is SYDVKM.